Below, 6 T cell receptor beta chains from the same sample are listed, as sequenced in a study of T cells in Graves' hyperthyroidism and ophthalmopathy. From RNA transcripts, TCR beta CDR3 regions were amplified. A first-round RT-PCR of the TCR CDR3 used the HTBI primer set. TCRdb analysed the multiplex PCR reads with MiXCR anew, one entry per CDR3 protein. Of around 800,000 distinct CDR3 sequences detected, roughly 40% appear once; the ten largest clones hold approximately 8.7%. The sequencing input was blood. These TCRs come from a man between 18 and 29 years old with Graves' hyperthyroidism.

The chain combines TRBV6-5 with TRBJ1-2; D not certain. Germline values: CDR1 MNHEY, CDR2 SVGAGI. This CDR3 has 14 amino acids. Trimming shortened V by 0 bases and J by 8 bases, and 13 bases separated the two germline ends. The CDR3 here is CASSYSADQDGYTF. CDR3 in DNA: TGTGCCAGCAGTTACTCGGCGGATCAGGACGGCTACACCTTC.

The chain couples TRBV29-1 to TRBJ1-3, with D possibly TRBD1 on 6 matching bases. V shed 8 bases and J shed 6 bases, with 11 bases lying between them. CDR3 length: 11 amino acids. The germline V gene encodes CDR1 SQVTM and CDR2 ANQGSEA. The CDR3: CSSYRENTIYF. In DNA, the CDR3 is TGCAGCAGTTACAGGGAAAACACCATATATTTT.

The chain uses TRBV11-2 and TRBJ2-7, with a tentative D call TRBD2 (6 bases). This CDR3 contains 12 residues. CDR1 is SGHAT and CDR2 is FQNNGV in the germline V gene. The ends were cut back, 4 bases at V and 10 bases at J, with 14 bases in the middle. The CDR3 coding sequence is TGTGCCAGCAGCTCTCCGGGGGAGGTACAGTACTTC. It encodes CASSSPGEVQYF.

The chain joins TRBV6-5 to TRBJ1-6; tentatively, D is TRBD1 (6 bases). In germline, CDR1 is MNHEY, CDR2 SVGAGI. CDR3 length: 16 amino acids. V was trimmed by 6 bases and J by 0 bases, leaving 12 bases between them. The CDR3 spells CASSSDRISYNSPLHF. In DNA form, the CDR3 reads TGTGCCAGCAGCTCTGACAGGATCTCCTATAATTCACCCCTCCACTTT.

Turning to this clonotype: This clone may be a read error of a much larger clone one base away. The rearrangement joins TRBV29-1 to TRBJ2-5, with D hard to call. Per germline, CDR1 SQVTM and CDR2 ANQGSEA. The CDR3 length is 12 residues. With 4 bases removed from V and 0 bases from J, the gap between germline ends came to 6 bases. In nucleotides, the CDR3 is TGCAGCGTTGGCAACAACCAAGAGACCCAGTACTTC. This sequence encodes CSVGNNQETQYF.

A few counts support this clonotype. The rearrangement links TRBV5-1 to TRBJ1-4; 9 positions agree with TRBD1. Germline loops: CDR1 SGHRS, CDR2 YFSETQ. J lost 4 bases, V lost 4 bases, and 5 bases had no gene match. The CDR3 has 15 amino acids. The CDR3 DNA reads TGCGCCAGCAGCATGCGGACAGGGGATAATGAAAAACTGTTTTTT. It specifies CASSMRTGDNEKLFF.